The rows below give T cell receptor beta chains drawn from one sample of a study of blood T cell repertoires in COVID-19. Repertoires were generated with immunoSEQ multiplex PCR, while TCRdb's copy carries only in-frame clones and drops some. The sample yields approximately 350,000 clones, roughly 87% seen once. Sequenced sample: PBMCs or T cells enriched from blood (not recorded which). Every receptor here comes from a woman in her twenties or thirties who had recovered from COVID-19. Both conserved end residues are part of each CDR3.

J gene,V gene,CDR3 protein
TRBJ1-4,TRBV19,CASSIIRTGRSYEKLFF
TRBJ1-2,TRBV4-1,CASSPGTGFYYGYTF
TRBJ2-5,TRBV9,CASSDPLQTGIYQETQYF
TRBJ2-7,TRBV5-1,CASSPQQGPTHEQYF
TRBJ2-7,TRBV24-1,CATSDTGTSYEQYF
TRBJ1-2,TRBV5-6,CASSLGSGLDGYTF
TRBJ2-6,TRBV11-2,CASSLAGSGANVLTF
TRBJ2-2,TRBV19,CASSITGFSGELFF
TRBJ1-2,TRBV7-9,CASSPIEEGDGYTF
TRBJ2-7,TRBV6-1,CASSDSLLISYEQYF
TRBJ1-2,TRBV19,CASSIPNNYGYTF
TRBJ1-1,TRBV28,CASSSPPQNTEAFF
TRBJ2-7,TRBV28,CASSISGGTYEQYF
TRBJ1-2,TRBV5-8,CASSLGDRRNYGYTF
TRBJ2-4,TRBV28,CASSYRLSIAKNIQYF
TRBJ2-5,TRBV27,CASSSISGSPQYF
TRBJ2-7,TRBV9,CASSVGDAGRHEQYF
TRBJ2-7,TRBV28,CASSLFGIYEQYF
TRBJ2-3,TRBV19,CASGDRDLSTDTQYF
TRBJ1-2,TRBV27,CASSFSAQGARGYTF
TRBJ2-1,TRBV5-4,CASSMEASGHFEQFF
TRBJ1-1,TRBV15,CATSYGGNTEAFF
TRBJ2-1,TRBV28,CASSLPPGSNEQFF
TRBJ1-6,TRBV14,CASSHETGGFSPLHF
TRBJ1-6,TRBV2,CASSIQGSSYNSPLHF
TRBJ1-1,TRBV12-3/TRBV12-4,CASRPLNTEAFF
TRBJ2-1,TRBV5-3,CARSPPESSYNEQFF
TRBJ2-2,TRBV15,CATSGRQAGELFF
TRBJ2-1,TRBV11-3,CASSPGGTTNNEQFF
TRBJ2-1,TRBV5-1,CASSPSVGQGNEQFF
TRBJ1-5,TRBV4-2,CASSQDRTGQPQHF
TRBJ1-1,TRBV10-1,CASSLEQGNGAEAFF
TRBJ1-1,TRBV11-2,CASSSTRTGGATEAFF
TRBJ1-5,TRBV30,CAWSWPGGQNQPQHF
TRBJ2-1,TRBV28,CASSLWRGSSYNEQFF
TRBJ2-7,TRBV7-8,CASSLSVSEQYF
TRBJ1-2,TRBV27,CASSRTGDNYGYTF
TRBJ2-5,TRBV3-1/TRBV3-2,CASSQGSGDRGAEGETQYF
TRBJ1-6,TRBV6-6,CASSRWAKDRGNSPLHF
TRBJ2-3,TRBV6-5,CASRTGGSTDTQYF
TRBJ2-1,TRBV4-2,CASSQVFERERSYNEQFF
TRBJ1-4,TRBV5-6,CASSLTTDGEKLFF
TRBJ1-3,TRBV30,CAWSSGGSGNTIYF
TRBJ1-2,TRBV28,CASNEGRAYGYTF
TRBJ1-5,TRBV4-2,CASSQDLPGGIGNQPQHF
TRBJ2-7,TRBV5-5,CASRDPDGATSGSSYEQYF
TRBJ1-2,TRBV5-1,CASSLQTYYGYTF
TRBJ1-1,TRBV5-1,CASTDPGTGGANTEAFF
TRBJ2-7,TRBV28,CASSPGTSGSGEQYF
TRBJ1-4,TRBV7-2,CASSPTGYNEKLFF
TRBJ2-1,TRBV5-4,CASSRLASPYNEQFF
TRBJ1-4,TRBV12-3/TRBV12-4,CAGTGSGEKLFF
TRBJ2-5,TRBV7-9,CASSLTGLDQETQYF
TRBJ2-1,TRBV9,CASNPSGGYNEQFF
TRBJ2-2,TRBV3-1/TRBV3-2,CASSSGTSGKFEGELFF
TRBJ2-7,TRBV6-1,CASSEGRGSYEQYF
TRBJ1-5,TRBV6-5,CASSSDTNRPQHF
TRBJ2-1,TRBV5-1,CASSLLGGRAGDEQFF
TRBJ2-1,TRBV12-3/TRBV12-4,CASSPNSHNEQFF